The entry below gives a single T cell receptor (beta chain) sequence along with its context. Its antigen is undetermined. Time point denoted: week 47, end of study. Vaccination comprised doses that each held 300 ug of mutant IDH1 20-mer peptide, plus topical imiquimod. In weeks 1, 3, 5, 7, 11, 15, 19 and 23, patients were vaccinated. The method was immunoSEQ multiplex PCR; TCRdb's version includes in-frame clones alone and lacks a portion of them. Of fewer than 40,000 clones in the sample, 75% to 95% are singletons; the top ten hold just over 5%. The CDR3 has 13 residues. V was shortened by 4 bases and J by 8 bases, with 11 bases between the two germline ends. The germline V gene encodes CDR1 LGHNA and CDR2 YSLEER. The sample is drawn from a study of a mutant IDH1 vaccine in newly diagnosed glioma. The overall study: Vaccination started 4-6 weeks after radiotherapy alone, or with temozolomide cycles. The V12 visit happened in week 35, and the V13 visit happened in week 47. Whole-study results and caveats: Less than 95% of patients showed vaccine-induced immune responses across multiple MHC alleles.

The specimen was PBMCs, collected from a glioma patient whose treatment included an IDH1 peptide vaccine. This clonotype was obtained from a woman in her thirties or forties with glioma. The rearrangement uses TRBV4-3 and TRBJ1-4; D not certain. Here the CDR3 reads CASSLRQMEKLFF. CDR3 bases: TGCGCCAGCAGCCTCCGACAAATGGAAAAACTGTTTTTT.